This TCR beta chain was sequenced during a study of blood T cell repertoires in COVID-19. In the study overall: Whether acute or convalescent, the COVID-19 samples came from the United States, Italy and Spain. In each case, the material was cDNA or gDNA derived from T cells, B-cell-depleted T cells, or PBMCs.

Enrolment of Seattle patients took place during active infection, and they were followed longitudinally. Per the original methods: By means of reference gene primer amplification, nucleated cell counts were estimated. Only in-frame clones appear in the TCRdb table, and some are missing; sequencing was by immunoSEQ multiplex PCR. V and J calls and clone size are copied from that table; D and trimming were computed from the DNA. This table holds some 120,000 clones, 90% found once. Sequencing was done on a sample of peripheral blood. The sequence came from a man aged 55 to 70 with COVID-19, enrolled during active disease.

The CDR3 DNA reads as TGTGCCAGCAGTCCACAGGGGGCTGGTGGGACCCAGTACTTC. Its protein is CASSPQGAGGTQYF. The V gene is TRBV6-5, the J gene TRBJ2-5, with TRBD1 matching 9 bases. This CDR3 has 14 amino acids. V shed 5 bases, J shed 7 bases, and the junction held 8 bases outside the gene matches. Germline V gene data show CDR1 as MNHEY and CDR2 as SVGAGI.